This passage covers 15 T cell receptor beta chains from one sample sequenced in a study of cytomegalovirus exposure and HLA in healthy donors. A multiplex PCR was run with 60 Vbeta primers and 13 Jbeta primers. The table came from immunoSEQ multiplex PCR; TCRdb's copy has only in-frame clones and leaves some out. Of roughly 120,000 clones in the sample, roughly 82% were seen once. Material for sequencing was PBMCs. The receptors come from a woman aged 18-35 years in good health and CMV-seronegative.

This clone was observed a few times. The rearrangement joins TRBV7-2 to TRBJ2-7; 9 nucleotides match TRBD1. The CDR3 extends over 16 amino acids. V gave up 5 bases and J gave up 2 bases; unmatched junction bases: 10. Germline V gives CDR1 SGHTA, CDR2 FQGNSA. The CDR3 loop is CASSLRGQGLTYEQYF. Written as DNA, the CDR3 is TGTGCCAGCAGCCTTCGTGGACAGGGGCTTACCTACGAGCAGTACTTC. The full variable domain, in which reference TRBV7-2 and TRBJ2-7 provide the parts outside the CDR3, is GAGVSQSPSNKVTEKGKDVELRCDPISGHTALYWYRQSLGQGLEFLIYFQGNSAPDKSGLPSDRFSAERTGGSVSTLTIQRTQQEDSAVYLCASSLRGQGLTYEQYFGPGTRLTVT.

This chain links TRBV7-6 with TRBJ1-5; D call uncertain. Per the germline V gene, CDR1 is SGHVS and CDR2 is FNYEAQ. Trimming stripped 0 bases from V and 4 bases from J, with 4 bases between. This CDR3 is 13 amino acids long. CDR3 loop: CASSLALNQPQHF. The CDR3 coding sequence is TGTGCCAGCAGCTTAGCCCTTAATCAGCCCCAGCATTTT.

This clone occurred once. This chain uses TRBV11-2 with TRBJ2-5; 7 bases match TRBD1. The end of the DNA fits TRBJ2-7 better, so the J call may be wrong. The CDR3 is made up of 16 amino acids. Germline loops: CDR1 SGHAT, CDR2 FQNNGV. DNA of the CDR3: TGTGCCAGCAGCCAAAGCTCAGGGGGTCCGTCCTACGAGCAGTACTTC. This codes for CASSQSSGGPSYEQYF.

Regarding this clone: A junction end diverges from the germline sequence, so it may reflect a read error. The chain links TRBV5-5 to TRBJ2-7, with 9 bases matching TRBD1. CDR3 length equals 14 residues. Germline V gene data show CDR1 as SGHKS and CDR2 as YYEKEE (reference sequence). In DNA, the CDR3 is TGTGCCAGCAGCTTGGGGGGTGGTTGGGACAGGGTACACTTC. Protein sequence: CASSLGGGWDRVHF.

This rearrangement joins TRBV18 to TRBJ2-7, with 7 bases fitting TRBD1. The CDR3 is 16 amino acids. Germline CDR1 reads KGHSH; CDR2 reads LQKENI. The V and J ends lost 6 bases and 0 bases, in that order; junction bases with no gene match: 11. CDR3 nucleotides: TGTGCCAGCTCCCCCGCGGACAGGATCAGCTCCTACGAGCAGTACTTC. Its protein product is CASSPADRISSYEQYF.

The rearrangement uses TRBV5-3 and TRBJ1-6; TRBD1 might be the D (6 bases). TRBV5-3 is assigned to the ORF class and has an uncertain function. CDR3 length: 16 residues. V was cut by 3 bases and J by 4 bases, with 14 bases left in between. CDR3 region: CARSSTDSSYNSPLHF. The CDR3 DNA reads TGTGCCAGAAGCTCAACGGACAGCTCTTATAATTCACCCCTCCACTTT.

The J gene is TRBJ2-3, the V gene TRBV29-1; 7 nucleotides line up with TRBD1. V gave up 6 bases and J gave up 1 base; unmatched junction bases: 10. The CDR3 runs to 15 residues. Germline CDR1 SQVTM, CDR2 ANQGSEA. The CDR3 spells CSVLMSGTGTDTQYF. In DNA form, the CDR3 reads TGCAGCGTCCTTATGTCGGGGACAGGCACAGATACGCAGTATTTT.

This sequence joins TRBV7-3 and TRBJ2-7; D perhaps matches TRBD2 (5 bases). V was clipped by 5 bases and J by 4 bases, with 12 bases between them. This CDR3 comprises 13 residues. Germline values: CDR1 SGHTA, CDR2 FQGTGA. CDR3 region: CASSRTGNYEQYF. The CDR3 coding sequence is TGTGCCAGCAGCCGGACGGGGAATTACGAGCAGTACTTC.

The V call is TRBV5-4, the J call TRBJ1-1; D ambiguous. Germline-derived CDR1 and CDR2 are SGHNT and YYREEE (reference sequence). V lost 0 bases and J lost 3, with 9 bases in between. The CDR3 length is 14 residues. CDR3 coding DNA: TGTGCCAGCAGCTTGGCAGGCACCTACACTGAAGCTTTCTTT. Amino acid sequence: CASSLAGTYTEAFF.

The chain recombines TRBV13 with TRBJ1-2, with 8 bases aligning to TRBD1. Germline trimming cut 3 bases from V and 2 bases from J; bases unmatched to any gene: 11. The CDR3 has 17 amino acids. Per the germline V gene, CDR1 is PRHDT and CDR2 is FYEKMQ (reference sequence). DNA for the CDR3: TGTGCCAGCAGCTTCCCAGTTCACAGGGGGTCGAACTATGGCTACACCTTC. Its translation: CASSFPVHRGSNYGYTF.

This chain joins TRBV18 and TRBJ1-2; 8 bases agree with TRBD1. The CDR3 is 13 amino acids. V lost 6 bases and J lost 4; bases outside the gene matches: 4. From germline, CDR1 is KGHSH and CDR2 LQKENI. The DNA for the CDR3 is TGTGCCAGCTCCGACAGGGGATCCTATGGCTACACCTTC. Translation gives CASSDRGSYGYTF.

This clone was seen just once. V is TRBV4-3 and J is TRBJ1-2, with 11 bases matching TRBD1. V shed 3 bases, J shed 5 bases, and the junction held 8 bases outside the gene matches. The CDR3 is 16 residues long. Germline CDR1 LGHNA, CDR2 YSLEER. The CDR3 here is CASSQASGQGVYGYTF. CDR3 DNA: TGCGCCAGCAGCCAGGCTTCGGGACAGGGGGTGTATGGCTACACCTTC.

This clone was counted between two and nine times. The CDR3 nucleotides are TGTGCCAGCAGTGGATTAGAGGGCTCCTACGAGCAGTACTTC. Translating gives CASSGLEGSYEQYF. The chain is built from TRBV6-5 and TRBJ2-7; possibly TRBD2 for D (5 bases). V was clipped by 5 bases and J by 0 bases, with 11 bases between them. Germline V lookup: CDR1 MNHEY, CDR2 SVGAGI. The CDR3 is made up of 14 amino acids.

This clone was seen a few times. The rearrangement uses TRBV5-6 and TRBJ2-3, with a possible D match to TRBD1 (6 bases). V was shortened by 4 bases and J by 2 bases, with 11 bases between the two germline ends. The germline V gene encodes CDR1 SGHDT and CDR2 YYEEEE. There are 14 residues in the CDR3. CDR3 sequence: CASSQGQFTDTQYF. In DNA, the CDR3 is TGTGCCAGCAGCCAAGGACAGTTCACAGATACGCAGTATTTT.

There are a few counts of this clone. Within the sample, other DNA sequences also encode this same CDR3. The chain links TRBV19 to TRBJ2-3; no clear D gene. The V gene lost 5 bases and the J gene lost 1 base, with 4 bases spanning the gap. The CDR3 loop spans 12 amino acids. Germline CDR1 LNHDA, CDR2 SQIVND (reference sequence). The CDR3 loop is CASSQGTDTQYF. The CDR3 region has the DNA TGTGCCAGTAGTCAGGGCACAGATACGCAGTATTTT.